In this sample, the clone carrying this TCR beta chain turned up many times. The record originates from a study of neurological immune-mediated disorders. The output of every sequencing run exceeded 160 million TCR-beta sequences, derived from 15-18 subjects. TCRdb passed the 5' RACE reads through MiXCR, listing each CDR3 protein once. The repertoire includes tens of thousands of distinct CDR3 sequences, under 13% of them detected once, and around 20% sits in the top ten. This receptor was taken from a woman in her 40s with HTLV-1-associated myelopathy (HAM/TSP). The sample taken for sequencing was PBMCs.

In DNA, the CDR3 is TGCGCCAGCAGCCCGCGGGCGACGGCGAACACCGGGGAGCTGTTTTTT. Protein sequence: CASSPRATANTGELFF. This rearrangement joins TRBV4-1 to TRBJ2-2; perhaps TRBD2 as D (5 bases). V lost 4 bases and J lost 0, with 12 bases in between. Germline CDR1 and CDR2: MGHRA and YSYEKL. This CDR3 is built from 16 residues.